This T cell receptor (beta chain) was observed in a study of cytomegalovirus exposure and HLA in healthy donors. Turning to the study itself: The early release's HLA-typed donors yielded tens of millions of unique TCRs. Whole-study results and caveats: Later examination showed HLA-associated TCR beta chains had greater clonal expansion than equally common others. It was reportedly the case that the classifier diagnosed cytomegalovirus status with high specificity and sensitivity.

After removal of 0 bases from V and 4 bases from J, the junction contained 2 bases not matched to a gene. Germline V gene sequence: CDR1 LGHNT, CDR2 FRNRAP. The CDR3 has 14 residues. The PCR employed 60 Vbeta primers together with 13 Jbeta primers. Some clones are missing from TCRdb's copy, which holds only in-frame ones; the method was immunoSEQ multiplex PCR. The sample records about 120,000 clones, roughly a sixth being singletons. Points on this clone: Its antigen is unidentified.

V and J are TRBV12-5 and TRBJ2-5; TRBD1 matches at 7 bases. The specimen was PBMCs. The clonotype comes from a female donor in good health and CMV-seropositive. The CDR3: CASGLVSGGETQYF. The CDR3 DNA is TGTGCTAGTGGTTTGGTGTCAGGGGGAGAGACCCAGTACTTC.